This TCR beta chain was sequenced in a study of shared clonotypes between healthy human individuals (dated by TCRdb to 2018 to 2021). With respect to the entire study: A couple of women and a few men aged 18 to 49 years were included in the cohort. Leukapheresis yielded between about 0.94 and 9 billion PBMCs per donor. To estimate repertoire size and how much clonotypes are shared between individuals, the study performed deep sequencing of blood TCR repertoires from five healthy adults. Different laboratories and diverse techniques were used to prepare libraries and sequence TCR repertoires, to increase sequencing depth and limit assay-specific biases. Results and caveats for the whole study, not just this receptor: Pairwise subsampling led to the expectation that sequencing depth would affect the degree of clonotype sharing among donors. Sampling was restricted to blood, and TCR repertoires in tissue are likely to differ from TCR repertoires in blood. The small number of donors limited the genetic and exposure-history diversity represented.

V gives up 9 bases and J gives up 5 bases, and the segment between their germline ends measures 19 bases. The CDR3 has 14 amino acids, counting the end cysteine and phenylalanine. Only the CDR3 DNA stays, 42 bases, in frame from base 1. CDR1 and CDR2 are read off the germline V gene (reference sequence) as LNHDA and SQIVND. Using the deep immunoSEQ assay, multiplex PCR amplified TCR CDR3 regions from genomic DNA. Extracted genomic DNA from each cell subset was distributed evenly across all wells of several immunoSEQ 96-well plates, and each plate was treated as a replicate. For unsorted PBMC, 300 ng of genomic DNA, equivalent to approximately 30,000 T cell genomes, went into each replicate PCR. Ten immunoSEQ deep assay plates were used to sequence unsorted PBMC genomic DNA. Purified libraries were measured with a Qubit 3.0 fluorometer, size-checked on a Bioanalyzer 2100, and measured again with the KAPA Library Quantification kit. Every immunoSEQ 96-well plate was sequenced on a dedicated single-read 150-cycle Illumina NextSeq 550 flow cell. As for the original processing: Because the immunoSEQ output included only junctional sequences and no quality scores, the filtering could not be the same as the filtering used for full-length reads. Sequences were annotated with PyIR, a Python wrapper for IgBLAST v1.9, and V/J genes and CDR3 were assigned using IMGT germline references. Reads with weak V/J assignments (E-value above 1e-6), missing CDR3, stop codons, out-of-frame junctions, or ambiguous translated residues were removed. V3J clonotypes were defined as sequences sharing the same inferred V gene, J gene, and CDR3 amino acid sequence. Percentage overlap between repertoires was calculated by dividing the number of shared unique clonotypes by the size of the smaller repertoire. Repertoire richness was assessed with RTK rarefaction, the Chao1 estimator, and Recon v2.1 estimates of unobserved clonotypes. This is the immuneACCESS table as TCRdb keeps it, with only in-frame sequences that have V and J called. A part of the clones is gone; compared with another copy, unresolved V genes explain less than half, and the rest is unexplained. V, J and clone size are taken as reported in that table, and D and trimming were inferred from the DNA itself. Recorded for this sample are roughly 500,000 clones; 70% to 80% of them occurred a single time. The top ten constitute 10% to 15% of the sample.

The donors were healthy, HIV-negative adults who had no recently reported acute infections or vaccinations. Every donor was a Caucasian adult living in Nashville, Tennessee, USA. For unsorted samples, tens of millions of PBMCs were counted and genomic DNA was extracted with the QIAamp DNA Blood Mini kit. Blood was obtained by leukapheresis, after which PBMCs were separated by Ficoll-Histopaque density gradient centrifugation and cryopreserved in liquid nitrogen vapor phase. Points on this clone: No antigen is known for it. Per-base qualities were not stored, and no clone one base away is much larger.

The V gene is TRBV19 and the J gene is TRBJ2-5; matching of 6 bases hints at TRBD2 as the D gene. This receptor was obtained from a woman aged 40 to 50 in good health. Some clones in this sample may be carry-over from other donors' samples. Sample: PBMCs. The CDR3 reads CASSLAGSMETQYF. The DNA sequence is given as TGTGCCAGCAGCCTCGCGGGATCTATGGAGACCCAGTACTTC. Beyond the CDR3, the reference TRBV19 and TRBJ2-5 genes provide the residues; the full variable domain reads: DGGITQSPKYLFRKEGQNVTLSCEQNLNHDAMYWYRQDPGQGLRLIYYSQIVNDFQKGDIAEGYSVSREKKESFPLTVTSAQKNPTAFYLCASSLAGSMETQYFGPGTRLLVL.